A selection of T cell receptor beta chains follows, all from one sample in a study of neurological immune-mediated disorders. TCRdb re-called the 5' RACE reads with MiXCR, one entry per CDR3 protein. Among 55,000 to 60,000 distinct CDR3 sequences, under 4.5% were seen once, and the ten largest hold approximately 3.3%. Input material: PBMCs. Source of these receptors: a woman in her twenties or thirties with multiple sclerosis. Each CDR3 is given with its conserved first and last residue. The order of the fields is V gene, J gene, CDR3 protein.

TRBV6-2/TRBV6-3	TRBJ2-1	CASSYSSGRAGLDEQFF
TRBV20-1	TRBJ2-2	CSARDARGKDTGELFF
TRBV4-3	TRBJ2-3	CASSQVISTYTQYF
TRBV27	TRBJ2-1	CASSSRNTKTDYNEQFF
TRBV28	TRBJ2-5	CASSLSLTWVAEDQETQYF
TRBV5-1	TRBJ2-3	CASSLVGASTDTQYF
TRBV6-5	TRBJ2-7	CASSRRQGIYEQYF
TRBV4-1	TRBJ1-1	CASSRKGYTEAFF
TRBV5-1	TRBJ1-4	CASSRGPATNEKLFF
TRBV6-5	TRBJ1-1	CASSPTNRGAFF
TRBV7-6	TRBJ2-1	CASSLSSSYNEQFF
TRBV15	TRBJ1-2	CATSRETRPLGYTF
TRBV4-1	TRBJ2-7	CASSRDPGEYEQYF
TRBV7-8	TRBJ1-5	CASSLGRDNQPQNF
TRBV12-3/TRBV12-4	TRBJ1-5	CASSLASGNQPQNF
TRBV5-1	TRBJ2-1	CASSIRTGEYNEQFF
TRBV20-1	TRBJ2-1	CSARGQVHNQQFF
TRBV20-1	TRBJ2-7	CSAVLAGEHEQYF
TRBV10-3	TRBJ1-2	CAISETRQGSYGYTF
TRBV29-1	TRBJ2-5	CSVEGAGTGVETQYF
TRBV5-1	TRBJ2-1	CASSLVFSGTNEQFF
TRBV6-6	TRBJ2-1	CASSETATGYNEQFF
TRBV27	TRBJ2-4	CASSLRPGAAKNIQYF
TRBV27	TRBJ2-7	CASNKWTGATYEQYF